One and the same sample provided the 19 T cell receptor beta chains below, sequenced in a study of beta chain features in type 1 diabetes. The study's findings and limits: Among all four CD4+ subsets, Type 1 diabetes patients had TCRB CDR3s that were moderately but significantly shorter.

Antigens for these TCRs are unknown. TCRB transcripts that were expressed got sequenced, as all of the isolated RNA had been reverse transcribed. Using immunoSEQ multiplex PCR, the repertoire was profiled, and TCRdb retains in-frame clones only, with some absent. The sample yields some 330,000 clones, 10% to 15% seen once. Sequencing used naive CD4+ T cells from blood. These receptors all stem from a woman aged 18-29 years with type 1 diabetes.

This clone occurred a few times. The V and J genes are TRBV9 and TRBJ2-5; maybe TRBD2 (7 bases). Germline CDR1 and CDR2: SGDLS and YYNGEE. Between the trimmed V and J ends, which lost 2 bases and 4 bases, there was a span of 12 bases. The CDR3 has 14 residues. This chain's CDR3 is CASSVRGGGETQYF. The CDR3 DNA sequence: TGTGCCAGCAGCGTCAGGGGAGGGGGAGAGACCCAGTACTTC. Full variable domain (rest looked up from reference TRBV9 and TRBJ2-5): DSGVTQTPKHLITATGQRVTLRCSPRSGDLSVYWYQQSLDQGLQFLIQYYNGEERAKGNILERFSAQQFPDLHSELNLSSLELGDSALYFCASSVRGGGETQYFGPGTRLLVL.

This chain connects TRBV5-4 to TRBJ2-7; 7 bases line up with TRBD2. The CDR3 contains 13 residues. Germline CDR1 is SGHNT and CDR2 is YYREEE (reference sequence). The trim removed 5 bases at V and 5 bases at J, leaving 7 bases unmatched. CDR3: CASSAAGRDEQYF. CDR3 bases: TGTGCCAGCAGTGCCGCAGGGAGGGACGAGCAGTACTTC.

Turning to this clone: The same CDR3 also results from other DNA sequences found in this sample. J is TRBJ2-5 and V is TRBV5-6, with unresolved D. This CDR3 is 11 amino acids long. V lost 5 bases and J 3 bases, leaving 5 bases between the germline ends. Per germline, CDR1 SGHDT and CDR2 YYEEEE. The CDR3 sequence: CASSREETQYF. DNA for the CDR3: TGTGCCAGCAGTCGGGAAGAGACCCAGTACTTC.

V and J are TRBV6-5 and TRBJ2-7; a weak D match, TRBD1 (6 bases). Trimming took 2 bases from V and 3 from J, leaving 8 bases between them. Germline lookup yields CDR1 MNHEY and CDR2 SVGAGI. This CDR3 has 13 residues. The CDR3 spells CASSYTQGYEQYF. The CDR3 nucleotides read TGTGCCAGCAGTTACACACAGGGCTACGAGCAGTACTTC.

The chain links TRBV19 to TRBJ2-3; possible D gene TRBD2, 5 bases. This CDR3 has 14 residues. V lost 3 bases, J lost 4 bases, and 11 bases lay in between. CDR1 and CDR2 from the germline V gene are LNHDA and SQIVND (reference sequence). CDR3 region: CASSIGLTSDTQYF. The CDR3 DNA reads as TGTGCCAGTAGTATTGGACTGACGTCAGATACGCAGTATTTT. Together with reference TRBV19 and TRBJ2-3, the CDR3 gives the full variable domain: DGGITQSPKYLFRKEGQNVTLSCEQNLNHDAMYWYRQDPGQGLRLIYYSQIVNDFQKGDIAEGYSVSREKKESFPLTVTSAQKNPTAFYLCASSIGLTSDTQYFGPGTRLTVL.

The chain carries TRBV5-1 and TRBJ2-1; 8 bases line up with TRBD2. From germline, CDR1 is SGHRS and CDR2 YFSETQ. V lost 2 bases, J lost 10 bases, and 5 bases stayed unmatched. The CDR3 has 13 residues. DNA for the CDR3: TGCGCCAGCAGCTTCGAGACTAGCGTCGAGCAGTTCTTC. Its translation is CASSFETSVEQFF.

Points on this clone: The sample carries other DNA sequences with the same CDR3. The gene calls are TRBV9 and TRBJ2-1; TRBD2 matches 7 bases. In germline, CDR1 is SGDLS, CDR2 YYNGEE. This CDR3 is built from 15 residues. V lost 0 bases, J lost 0 bases, and 0 bases stayed unmatched. CDR3 DNA sequence: TGTGCCAGCAGCGTAGCGGGAGGCTCCTACAATGAGCAGTTCTTC. This translates into CASSVAGGSYNEQFF.

This clone was counted only a few times. The chain links TRBV9 to TRBJ2-5, with 9 positions matching TRBD2. The V gene end was trimmed by 0 bases and the J gene end by 2 bases; junction bases not matched to a gene: 5. Germline values: CDR1 SGDLS, CDR2 YYNGEE. The CDR3 extends over 16 amino acids. CDR3 coding DNA: TGTGCCAGCAGCGTAGGATCCCTAGCGGGGCAAGAGACCCAGTACTTC. Translation: CASSVGSLAGQETQYF.

This sequence joins TRBV4-2 and TRBJ2-1; 10 bases are shared with TRBD2. V gave up 0 bases and J gave up 10 bases; unmatched junction bases: 12. The CDR3 runs 17 residues. In germline, CDR1 is LGHNA, CDR2 YNFKEQ. This CDR3 is CASSQEGLSGRALEQFF. The DNA for the CDR3 is TGTGCCAGCAGCCAAGAAGGTCTAAGCGGGAGGGCCTTGGAGCAGTTCTTC.

In this sample, this clone turned up a few times. The V call is TRBV5-4, the J call TRBJ2-3; weak D call: TRBD2 (5 bases). The CDR3 runs 15 residues. The V end was cut by 3 bases, the J end by 6 bases, with 17 bases between. In germline, CDR1 is SGHNT, CDR2 YYREEE (reference sequence). The CDR3 coding sequence is TGTGCCAGCAGCTCTAGCCCCACCCTCAAGGATACGCAGTATTTT. Translation gives CASSSSPTLKDTQYF.

The chain combines TRBV29-1 with TRBJ2-5; tentatively, D is TRBD1 (5 bases). CDR1 is SQVTM, CDR2 ANQGSEA, per germline. The CDR3 spans 13 residues. V was clipped by 3 bases and J by 0 bases, with 8 bases between them. The CDR3, as DNA: TGCAGCGTTGATGGGGCGGACCAAGAGACCCAGTACTTC. Translation gives CSVDGADQETQYF.

This clone was detected only a few times. The chain is built from TRBV28 and TRBJ2-7; tentatively, D is TRBD2 (6 bases). CDR3 length: 13 residues. Germline values: CDR1 MDHEN, CDR2 SYDVKM. The V end lost 6 bases, the J end lost 6 bases, and 15 bases lay between the germline ends. CDR3 nucleotides: TGTGCCAGCAGACCCCCGGGAGCGAGCGAGCAGTACTTC. Translation gives CASRPPGASEQYF.

V is TRBV5-4 and J is TRBJ1-2; 7 nucleotides align to TRBD1. J lost 8 bases, V lost 5 bases, and 3 bases had no gene match. Germline-derived CDR1 and CDR2 are SGHNT and YYREEE (reference sequence). The CDR3 is made up of 11 amino acids. The CDR3 coding sequence is TGTGCCAGCAGGACAGGGCTCGGCTACACCTTC. It is translated as CASRTGLGYTF.

This chain links TRBV5-1 with TRBJ2-7, with 9 bases identical to TRBD2. V was clipped by 4 bases and J by 4 bases; unmatched bases: 6. CDR1 and CDR2 from the germline V gene are SGHRS and YFSETQ. CDR3 length: 14 residues. The CDR3 loop reads CASSLRTSAYEQYF. The CDR3 DNA follows: TGCGCCAGCAGCCTACGGACTAGCGCATACGAGCAGTACTTC.

The V call is TRBV14, the J call TRBJ2-6; D uncertain. The CDR3 runs 17 residues. Germline V gene sequence: CDR1 SGHDN, CDR2 FVKESK. V dropped 0 bases and J dropped 0 bases, with 9 bases sitting between them. CDR3 sequence reads: CASSQEKHSSGANVLTF. The CDR3 DNA reads as TGTGCCAGCAGCCAAGAAAAACACAGCTCTGGGGCCAACGTCCTGACTTTC.

The chain employs TRBV10-3 and TRBJ2-1; no firm D call. The V gene's germline CDR1 is ENHRY and CDR2 SYGVKD. V gave up 4 bases and J gave up 3 bases, with 4 bases separating them. The CDR3 extends over 12 amino acids. Here the CDR3 reads CAISAGYNEQFF. DNA of the CDR3: TGTGCCATCAGTGCAGGCTACAATGAGCAGTTCTTC.

This chain uses TRBV27 with TRBJ1-1; 9 bases fit TRBD1. Germline V gives CDR1 MNHEY, CDR2 SMNVEV (reference sequence). Trimming at V came to 7 bases and at J to 5 bases, leaving 8 bases not matched to a gene. This CDR3 spans 14 amino acids. In DNA, the CDR3 is TGTGCCAGCAAATCACGGGACAGGGTTACTGAAGCTTTCTTT. Encoded protein: CASKSRDRVTEAFF.

In this sample, this clone turned up a few times. Germline is not matched at one junction end, which may reflect a read error. J is TRBJ2-7 and V is TRBV7-3, with 10 bases identical to TRBD2. Germline values: CDR1 SGHTA, CDR2 FQGTGA. CDR3 length: 12 amino acids. This CDR3 reads CASSHPRGTSEF. CDR3 bases: TGTGCCAGCAGCCACCCCCGAGGGACTAGCGAGTTC.

The table lists this clone with a few counts. The CDR3, as DNA: TGTGCCAGCAGTTACGGGGCTGGCGACTCCTACGAGCAGTACTTC. Translation: CASSYGAGDSYEQYF. V is TRBV6-5 and J is TRBJ2-7, with a possible D match to TRBD1 (5 bases). CDR1 is MNHEY and CDR2 is SVGAGI in the germline V gene. Trimming took off 2 bases at V and 0 bases at J, with 11 bases between the two ends. CDR3 length: 15 residues.